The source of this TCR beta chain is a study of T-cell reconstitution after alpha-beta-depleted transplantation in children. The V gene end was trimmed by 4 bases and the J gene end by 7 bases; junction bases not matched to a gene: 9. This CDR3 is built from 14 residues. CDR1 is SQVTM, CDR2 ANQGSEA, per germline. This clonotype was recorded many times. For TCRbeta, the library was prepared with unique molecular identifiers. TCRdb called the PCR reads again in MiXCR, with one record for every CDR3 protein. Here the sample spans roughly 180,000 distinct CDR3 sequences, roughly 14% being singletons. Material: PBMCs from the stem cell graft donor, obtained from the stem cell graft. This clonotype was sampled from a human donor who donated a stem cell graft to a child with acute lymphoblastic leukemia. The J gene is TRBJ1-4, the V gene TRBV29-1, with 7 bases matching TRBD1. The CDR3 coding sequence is TGCAGCGTTGGGGCCACAGGGGAAGGTGAAAAACTGTTTTTT. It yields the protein CSVGATGEGEKLFF.